This TCR beta chain was captured in a study of blood T cell repertoires in COVID-19. Study overall: The study drew acute and convalescent COVID-19 samples from the United States, Italy and Spain. In each case, the material was cDNA or gDNA derived from T cells, B-cell-depleted T cells, or PBMCs.

This clone was recorded once. V was clipped by 8 bases and J by 0 bases; unmatched bases: 7. This CDR3 comprises 16 residues. Per the germline V gene, CDR1 is MNHNS and CDR2 is SASEGT. As handled by the study authors: Reference gene primers were amplified, and this amplification served to estimate nucleated cell counts. Clones were sequenced by immunoSEQ multiplex PCR, and TCRdb holds only the in-frame ones, with some missing. Clone size and the V and J calls come from that table; the DNA yielded D and trimming. This sample has about 130,000 clones; approximately 81% occur once, and the top ten carry about an eighth.

Sequencing was carried out using peripheral blood. This chain joins TRBV6-1 and TRBJ2-1; 10 positions match TRBD2. This sequence originates from a woman aged 30 to 39 who had recovered from COVID-19. The CDR3 reads CASRGTSDYSYNEQFF. CDR3 sequence (DNA): TGTGCCAGCCGTGGGACTAGCGATTACTCCTACAATGAGCAGTTCTTC.